The clone carrying this TCR beta chain was picked up many times. Its antigen is unidentified. The sample belongs to a study of T cells in Graves' hyperthyroidism and ophthalmopathy. About the study: Peripheral blood was drawn at first diagnosis, prior to all treatment. Study-wide findings and caveats: Appearing also in blood were most of the thyroid clonotypes expanded above 0.001.

The V end was cut by 5 bases, the J end by 5 bases, with 11 bases between. Germline CDR1 is MDHEN and CDR2 is SYDVKM. This CDR3 has 13 residues. Template material for amplifying TCR beta CDR3 regions consisted of RNA transcripts. In the first-round RT-PCR of the TCR CDR3, the HTBI primer set was used. From the multiplex PCR reads, TCRdb called clonotypes with MiXCR, one entry per CDR3 protein. This sample has more than 350,000 distinct CDR3 sequences; roughly 15% occur once, and the top ten carry about 20%. The chain combines TRBV28 with TRBJ2-3; D possibly corresponds to TRBD1 (5 bases). This sequence originates from a woman in her thirties with Graves' ophthalmopathy. Material: blood. CDR3 sequence reads: CASSTTALDTQYF. CDR3 sequence (DNA): TGTGCCAGCAGTACGACAGCTTTAGATACGCAGTATTTT.